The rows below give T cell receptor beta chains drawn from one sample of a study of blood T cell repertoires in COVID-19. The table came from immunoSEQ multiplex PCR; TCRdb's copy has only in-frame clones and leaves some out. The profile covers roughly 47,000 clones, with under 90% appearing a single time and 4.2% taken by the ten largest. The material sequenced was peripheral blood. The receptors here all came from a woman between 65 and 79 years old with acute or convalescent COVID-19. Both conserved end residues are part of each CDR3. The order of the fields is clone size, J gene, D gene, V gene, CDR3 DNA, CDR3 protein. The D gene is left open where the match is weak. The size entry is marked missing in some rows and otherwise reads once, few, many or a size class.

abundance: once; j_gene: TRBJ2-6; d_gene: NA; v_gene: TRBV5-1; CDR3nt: TGCGCCAGCAGCCCACAGAGCTCTGGGGCCAACGTCCTGACTTTC; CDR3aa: CASSPQSSGANVLTF
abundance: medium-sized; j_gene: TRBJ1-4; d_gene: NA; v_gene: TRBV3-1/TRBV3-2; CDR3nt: TGTGCCAGCAGCCAAGATAGGGGGTTTGCAACTAATGAAAAACTGTTTTTT; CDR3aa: CASSQDRGFATNEKLFF
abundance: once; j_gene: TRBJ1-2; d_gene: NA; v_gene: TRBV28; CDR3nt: TGTGCCAGCAAGGCAGGCTATGGCTACACCTTC; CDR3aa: CASKAGYGYTF
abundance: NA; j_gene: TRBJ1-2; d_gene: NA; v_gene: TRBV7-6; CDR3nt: TGTGCCAGCAGCGATAGCGGGGGCTCTGGCTACACCTTC; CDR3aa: CASSDSGGSGYTF
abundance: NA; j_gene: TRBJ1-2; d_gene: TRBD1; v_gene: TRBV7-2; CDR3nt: TGTGCCAGCAGCTTAGGGACAGGGAACTATGGCTACACCTTC; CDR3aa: CASSLGTGNYGYTF
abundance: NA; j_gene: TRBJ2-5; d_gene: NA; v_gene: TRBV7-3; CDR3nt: TGTGCCAGCAGCCTCTCCCCTCAAGAGACCCAGTACTTC; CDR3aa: CASSLSPQETQYF
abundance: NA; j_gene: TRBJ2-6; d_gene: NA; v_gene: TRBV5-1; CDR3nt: TGCGCCAGCAGTTTTACTACGGGACAAGGCGGGGCCAACGTCCTGACTTTC; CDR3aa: CASSFTTGQGGANVLTF
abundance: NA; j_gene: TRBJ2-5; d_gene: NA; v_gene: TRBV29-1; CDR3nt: TGCAGCGCGTTCCCTCGGGGGAACCAAGAGACCCAGTACTTC; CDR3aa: CSAFPRGNQETQYF
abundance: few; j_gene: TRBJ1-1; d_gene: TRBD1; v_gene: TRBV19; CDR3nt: TGTGCCAGTAGTATATGGGACAGGGGTCCCACTGAAGCTTTCTTT; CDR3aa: CASSIWDRGPTEAFF
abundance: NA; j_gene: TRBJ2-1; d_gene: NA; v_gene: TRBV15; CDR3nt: TGTGCCACCAGCAGCCGTACGGCGGGGCATGAGCAGTTCTTC; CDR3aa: CATSSRTAGHEQFF
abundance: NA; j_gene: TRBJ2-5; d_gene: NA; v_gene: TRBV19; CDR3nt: TGTGCCAGTAGTATCCGCGGGGTCGGGGAGACCCAGTACTTC; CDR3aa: CASSIRGVGETQYF
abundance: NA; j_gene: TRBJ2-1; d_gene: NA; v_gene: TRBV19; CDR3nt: TGTGCCAGTAGTATACCGGGAAGATCTGTGAATGAGCAGTTCTTC; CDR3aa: CASSIPGRSVNEQFF
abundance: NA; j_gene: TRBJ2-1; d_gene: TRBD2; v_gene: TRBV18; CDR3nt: TGTGCCAGCTCACCACTAGCGGGAATAAATGAGCAGTTCTTC; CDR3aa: CASSPLAGINEQFF
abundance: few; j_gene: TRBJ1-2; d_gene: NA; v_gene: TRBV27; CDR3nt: TGTGCCAGCAGTTTATCGTGGCGGGTCTACTATGGCTACACCTTC; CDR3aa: CASSLSWRVYYGYTF
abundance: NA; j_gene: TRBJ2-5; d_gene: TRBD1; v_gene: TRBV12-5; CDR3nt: TGTGCTAGTGGCACCGACAGGGTCAGAGAGACCCAGTACTTC; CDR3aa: CASGTDRVRETQYF
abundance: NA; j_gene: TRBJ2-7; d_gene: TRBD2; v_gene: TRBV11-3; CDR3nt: TGTGCCAGCAGCTACTACACCGGGACTAGCCGAGTTGAGCAGTACTTC; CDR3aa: CASSYYTGTSRVEQYF
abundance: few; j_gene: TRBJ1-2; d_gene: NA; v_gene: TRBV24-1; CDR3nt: TGTGCCACCAGTGACCCGAGGGGGAAGGACTATGGCTACACCTTC; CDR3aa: CATSDPRGKDYGYTF
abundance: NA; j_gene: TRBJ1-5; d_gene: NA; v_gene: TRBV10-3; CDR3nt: TGTGCCACCGCGTGGGACACAAGCAATCAGCCCCAGCATTTT; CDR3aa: CATAWDTSNQPQHF
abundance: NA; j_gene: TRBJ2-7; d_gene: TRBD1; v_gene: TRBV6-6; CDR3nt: TGTGCCAGCAGTTTCCCCGGGACAGGGGGTAACGAGCAGTACTTC; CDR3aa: CASSFPGTGGNEQYF
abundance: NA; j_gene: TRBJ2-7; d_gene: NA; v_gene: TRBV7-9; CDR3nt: TGTGCCAGCAGCCAAATTTACGAGCAGTACTTC; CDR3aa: CASSQIYEQYF
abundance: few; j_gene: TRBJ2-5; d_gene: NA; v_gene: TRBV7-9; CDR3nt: TGTGCCAGCAGTGTCGTCACTACGAAAGAGACCCAGTACTTC; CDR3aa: CASSVVTTKETQYF
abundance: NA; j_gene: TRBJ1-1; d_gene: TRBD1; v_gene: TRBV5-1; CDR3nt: TGCGCCAGCAGCTCAGGGGGTTGGGAGCGAAGGAACACTGAAGCTTTCTTT; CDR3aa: CASSSGGWERRNTEAFF
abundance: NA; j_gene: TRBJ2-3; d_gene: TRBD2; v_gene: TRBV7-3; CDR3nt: TGTGCCAGCAGCCCTACGGGAGGGGGGAGGAAATCAGATACGCAGTATTTT; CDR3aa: CASSPTGGGRKSDTQYF
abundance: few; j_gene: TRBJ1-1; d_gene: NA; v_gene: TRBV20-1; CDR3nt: TGCAGTGCTAGGGGGGCGACTGAAGCTTTCTTT; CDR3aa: CSARGATEAFF
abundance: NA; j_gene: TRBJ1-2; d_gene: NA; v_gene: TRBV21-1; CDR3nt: TGTGCCAGCAGCAAAGGGAGTGGGGGGTTGAGCTGTTATGGCTACACCTTC; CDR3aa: CASSKGSGGLSCYGYTF
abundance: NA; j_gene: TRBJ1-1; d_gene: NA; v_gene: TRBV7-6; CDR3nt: TGTGCCAGCAGCTTATCTTTCCCGTACACTGAAGCTTTCTTT; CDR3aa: CASSLSFPYTEAFF
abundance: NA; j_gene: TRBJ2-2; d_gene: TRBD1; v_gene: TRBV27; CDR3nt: TGTGCCAGCAGTCATGGACAGGGACGGACCGGGGAGCTGTTTTTT; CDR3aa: CASSHGQGRTGELFF
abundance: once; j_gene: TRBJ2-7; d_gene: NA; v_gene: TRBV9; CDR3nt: TGTGCCAGCAGCGTAGAGGGGGGCGGGAGCTCCTACGAGCAGTACTTC; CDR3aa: CASSVEGGGSSYEQYF
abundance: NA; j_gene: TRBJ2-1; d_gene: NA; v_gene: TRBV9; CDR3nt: TGTGCCAGCAGCGTAGCTTCCGGACAGACCTTGGCAAATGAGCAGTTCTTC; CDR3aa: CASSVASGQTLANEQFF